One T cell receptor (beta chain) is described in this entry. Antigen: not known. Measured with immunoSEQ multiplex PCR; TCRdb has only the in-frame clones, and not every one. The profile shows about 110,000 clones, about 93% of them singletons. This record belongs to a study of graft-versus-host responses after intestinal transplantation. About the research overall: Recipients were all induced with anti-thymocyte globulin, then given tacrolimus and steroids for 2 to 4 years. The study's findings and limits: Some patients had graft-donor T cell macrochimerism. In their allografts, the ratios of graft-versus-host to host-versus-graft T cell clones were high. Early post-transplant HvG declines tracked with peak circulating GvH clone levels.

The germline V and J ends were trimmed by 0 bases and 2 bases, with 8 bases remaining between them. Germline V gives CDR1 SGHRS, CDR2 YFSETQ. This CDR3 has 14 residues. The gene calls are TRBV5-1 and TRBJ1-2; D unclear. The sequence came from a human donor who received an intestinal transplant. This material consisted of unstimulated CD8+ T cells sorted from spleen or lymph node cells, taken before intestinal transplant. The CDR3 nucleotides are TGCGCCAGCAGCTTGGAGGGCCCGAACTATGGCTACACCTTC. Residues: CASSLEGPNYGYTF.